This is a list of T cell receptor beta chains from one sample in a study of control samples from healthy donors and cancer patients. Clones were read by immunoSEQ multiplex PCR, and TCRdb kept only the in-frame ones, dropping some. This sample carries about 51,000 clones, 75% to 85% of them seen once, and the ten largest clones take over 9%. Sequenced material: blood. These receptors all come from a man in his sixties or seventies in good health. Both conserved end residues are part of each CDR3. D genes are given only for firm matches. The size field is filled for only some rows; it gives once, few, many or a size class.

D gene	clone size	V gene	J gene	CDR3 DNA	CDR3 protein
NA	NA	TRBV14	TRBJ1-6	TGTGCCAGCAGCCCCCGTCTGGGGAGTTCACCCCTCCACTTT	CASSPRLGSSPLHF
NA	once	TRBV7-7	TRBJ2-7	TGTGCCAGCAGCCCATCACGGGGCTACGAGCAGTACTTC	CASSPSRGYEQYF
NA	NA	TRBV4-2	TRBJ2-1	TGTGCCAGCAGCCAAGACCCCACCGGGACAAGACTCAATGAGCAGTTCTTC	CASSQDPTGTRLNEQFF
NA	NA	TRBV21-1	TRBJ2-7	TGTGCCAGCAGCCGTCGGTGCCAACGGTCTCAAATACCAGTGGGTCTGGACGAGCAGTACTTC	CASSRRCQRSQIPVGLDEQYF
NA	NA	TRBV27	TRBJ1-2	TGTGCCAGCAGCCCTTCGTCCCGGGACTATGGCTACACCTTC	CASSPSSRDYGYTF
TRBD2	few	TRBV19	TRBJ2-3	TGTGCCAGTAGTATAGCTAGCGGGAGTCTTGTAGATACGCAGTATTTT	CASSIASGSLVDTQYF
NA	NA	TRBV15	TRBJ1-1	TGTGCCACCAGCAGAGATGTGGTACGCACTGAAGCTTTCTTT	CATSRDVVRTEAFF
NA	NA	TRBV27	TRBJ1-1	TGTGCCAGCAGTTCAGAGGGGCTTGAAGCTTTCTTT	CASSSEGLEAFF
NA	NA	TRBV30	TRBJ1-3	TGTGCCTGGAGGGTCGGCTCTGGAAACACCATATATTTT	CAWRVGSGNTIYF
NA	NA	TRBV10-3	TRBJ2-7	TGTGCCATCGGGGCACAGCGCAACGAGCAGTACTTC	CAIGAQRNEQYF
NA	NA	TRBV6-1	TRBJ2-7	TGTGCCAGCAGTGAATCACTCCATTCCTACGAGCAGTACTTC	CASSESLHSYEQYF
TRBD1	NA	TRBV2	TRBJ1-5	TGTGCCAGCGGGGACAGGGGGGGGTATAGCAATCAGCCCCAGCATTTT	CASGDRGGYSNQPQHF
NA	NA	TRBV7-2	TRBJ2-2	TGTGCCAGCAGCTTAGAAGCCAGCTACACCGGGGAGCTGTTTTTT	CASSLEASYTGELFF
NA	NA	TRBV2	TRBJ1-1	TGTGCCAGCAGTGCGGATAGAGACACTGAAGCTTTCTTT	CASSADRDTEAFF
NA	once	TRBV6-1	TRBJ2-5	TGTGCCAGCAGTGAAGGCAGGGGCCAAGAGACCCAGTACTTC	CASSEGRGQETQYF
NA	few	TRBV2	TRBJ1-2	TGTGCCAGCAGTGGAGGCCATAAAAACTATGGCTACACCTTC	CASSGGHKNYGYTF
TRBD1	NA	TRBV2	TRBJ1-4	TGTGCCAGCAGCGCCAACAGGGGGATAGGTGAAAAACTGTTTTTT	CASSANRGIGEKLFF
TRBD1	once	TRBV28	TRBJ1-3	TGTGCCAGCAGGCGGACAGGACTCTCTGGAAACACCATATATTTT	CASRRTGLSGNTIYF
NA	NA	TRBV28	TRBJ1-1	TGTGCCAGCAGACCCTTCGCGGGGCTGGGTACTGAAGCTTTCTTT	CASRPFAGLGTEAFF
NA	NA	TRBV18	TRBJ2-3	TGTGCCAGCTCACCACCGGCTAGCGCCTACACAGATACGCAGTATTTT	CASSPPASAYTDTQYF
TRBD2	NA	TRBV11-3	TRBJ2-2	TGTGCCAGCAGCGCTCAAGCGGGGACGAACACCGGGGAGCTGTTTTTT	CASSAQAGTNTGELFF
TRBD1	few	TRBV19	TRBJ1-2	TGTGCCAGTAGTCCTAGAGGAGGCAGGGGGCTAGGAGGCTACACCTTC	CASSPRGGRGLGGYTF
NA	NA	TRBV5-1	TRBJ1-6	TGCGCCAGCAGCTTGAGGTCAGGGGCCTCTAATTCGGCCCTCCACTTT	CASSLRSGASNSALHF
NA	few	TRBV28	TRBJ1-2	TGTGCCAGCAGTTTAGTACAGGACTATGGCTACACCTTC	CASSLVQDYGYTF
NA	NA	TRBV27	TRBJ2-5	TGTGCCAGCAGTTTAGCGGGATGGGGAGAGACCCAGTACTTC	CASSLAGWGETQYF
NA	few	TRBV30	TRBJ1-3	TGTGCCTGGAGTTTATACGGGACAAGGGCTGGAAACACCATATATTTT	CAWSLYGTRAGNTIYF
TRBD1	NA	TRBV2	TRBJ1-5	TGTGCCAGCAACGGACAGGTTAGTCAGCCCCAGCATTTT	CASNGQVSQPQHF
NA	once	TRBV9	TRBJ2-7	TGTGCCAGCAGCGTTGGATCACTAGAAGCCGAGCAGTACTTC	CASSVGSLEAEQYF
NA	few	TRBV4-1	TRBJ1-1	TGCGCCAGCAGCCAAGATCGGACGAACACTGAAGCTTTCTTT	CASSQDRTNTEAFF
TRBD2	NA	TRBV7-6	TRBJ2-1	TGTGCCAGCAGCCCACCTGGCGGGAGGGGCTTAAATGAGCAGTTCTTC	CASSPPGGRGLNEQFF
TRBD1	NA	TRBV2	TRBJ1-2	TGTGCCACCGGGGGACAGAGGCTCGATGGCTACACCTTC	CATGGQRLDGYTF
NA	NA	TRBV10-1	TRBJ2-3	TGCGCCAGCAGTATCGGGATAGTACGAGGTCGGACAGATACGCAGTATTTT	CASSIGIVRGRTDTQYF
NA	NA	TRBV24-1	TRBJ2-1	TGTGCCACCAGTGATTTTAGCCGGGGCTCCTACAATGAGCAGTTCTTC	CATSDFSRGSYNEQFF
TRBD2	NA	TRBV27	TRBJ2-1	TGTGCCAGCAGACCATTAGCGGGAGAGATCTACAATGAGCAGTTCTTC	CASRPLAGEIYNEQFF
NA	once	TRBV7-6	TRBJ1-6	TGTGCCAGCAGCTCCTCAGGGAGCTCCTATAATTCACCCCTCCACTTT	CASSSSGSSYNSPLHF
NA	once	TRBV14	TRBJ2-7	TGTGCCAGCAGCCAAGATCGCAGCTCCTACGAGCAGTACTTC	CASSQDRSSYEQYF
TRBD1	NA	TRBV2	TRBJ1-1	TGTGCCGGGACAGGGGGCACTGAAGCTTTCTTT	CAGTGGTEAFF
NA	once	TRBV11-3	TRBJ1-1	TGTGCCAGCAGCTTAGTGTGGGACATAACGGGGGATGTGAACACTGAAGCTTTCTTT	CASSLVWDITGDVNTEAFF
NA	NA	TRBV2	TRBJ1-5	TGTGCCAGCAGTGAACAGGGAAAGGGACAGCCCCAGCATTTT	CASSEQGKGQPQHF
NA	NA	TRBV28	TRBJ2-7	TGTGCCAGCAGTTTCCGACTACACTCCTACGAGCAGTACTTC	CASSFRLHSYEQYF
NA	once	TRBV29-1	TRBJ2-3	TGCAGCGGGACGGAGGGCACAGATACGCAGTATTTT	CSGTEGTDTQYF